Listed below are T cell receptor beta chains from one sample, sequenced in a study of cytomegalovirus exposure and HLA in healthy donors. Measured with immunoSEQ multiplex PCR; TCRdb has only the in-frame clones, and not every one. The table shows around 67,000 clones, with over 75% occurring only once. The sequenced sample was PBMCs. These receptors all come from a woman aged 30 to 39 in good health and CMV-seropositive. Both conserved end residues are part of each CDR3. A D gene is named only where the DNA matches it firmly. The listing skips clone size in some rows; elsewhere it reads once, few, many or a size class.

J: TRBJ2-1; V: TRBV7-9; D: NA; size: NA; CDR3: CASSAKLRGQVDYNEQFF; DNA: TGTGCCAGCAGCGCAAAACTACGAGGCCAAGTAGACTACAATGAGCAGTTCTTC
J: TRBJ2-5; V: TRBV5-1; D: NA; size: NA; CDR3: CASSGEGHPGETQYF; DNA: TGCGCCAGCAGCGGCGAGGGACACCCTGGGGAGACCCAGTACTTC
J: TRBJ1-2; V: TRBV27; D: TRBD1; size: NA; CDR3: CASSTFSRAGTGFNYGYTF; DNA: TGTGCCAGCAGTACTTTCTCCCGAGCCGGGACAGGATTTAACTATGGCTACACCTTC
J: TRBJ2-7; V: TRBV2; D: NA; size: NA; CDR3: CAGRRTPAYEQYF; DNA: TGTGCCGGGAGACGGACGCCAGCCTACGAGCAGTACTTC
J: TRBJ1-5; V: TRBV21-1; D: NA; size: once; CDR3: CASTQRLAGDQPQHF; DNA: TGTGCCAGCACCCAAAGATTGGCAGGGGATCAGCCCCAGCATTTT
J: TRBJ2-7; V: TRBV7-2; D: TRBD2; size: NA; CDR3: CASSSLSGRYEQYF; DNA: TGTGCCAGCAGCTCCCTCAGCGGGAGGTACGAGCAGTACTTC
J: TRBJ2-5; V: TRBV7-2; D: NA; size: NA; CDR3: CASSPGTQRGSGETQYF; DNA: TGTGCCAGCAGCCCCGGGACTCAAAGGGGATCGGGAGAGACCCAGTACTTC
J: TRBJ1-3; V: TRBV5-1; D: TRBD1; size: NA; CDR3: CASSLEGWGQISGNTIYF; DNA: TGCGCCAGCAGCTTGGAAGGCTGGGGACAGATCTCTGGAAACACCATATATTTT
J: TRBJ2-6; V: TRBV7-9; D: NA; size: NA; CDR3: CASSLVGRSSGANVLTF; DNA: TGTGCCAGCAGCTTAGTAGGCAGGTCCTCTGGGGCCAACGTCCTGACTTTC
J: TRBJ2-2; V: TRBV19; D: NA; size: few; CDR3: CASSGTGELFF; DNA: TGTGCCAGTAGCGGCACCGGGGAGCTGTTTTTT
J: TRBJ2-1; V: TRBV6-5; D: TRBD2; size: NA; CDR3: CASRPLAGGGNEQFF; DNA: TGTGCCAGCAGACCCCTAGCGGGAGGAGGAAATGAGCAGTTCTTC
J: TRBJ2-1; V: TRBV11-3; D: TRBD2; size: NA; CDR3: CASSSGLAGISSYNEQFF; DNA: TGTGCCAGCAGCTCCGGACTAGCGGGGATAAGCTCCTACAATGAGCAGTTCTTC
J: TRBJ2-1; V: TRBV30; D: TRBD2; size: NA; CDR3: CACIGSGSSYNEQFF; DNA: TGTGCCTGCATCGGGAGCGGGAGCTCCTACAATGAGCAGTTCTTC
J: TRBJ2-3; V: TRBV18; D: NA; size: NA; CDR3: CASSPRPETDTQYF; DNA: TGTGCCAGCTCACCACGTCCGGAGACAGATACGCAGTATTTT
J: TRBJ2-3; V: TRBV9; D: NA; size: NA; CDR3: CASSVEGRAGVDTQYF; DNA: TGTGCCAGCAGCGTAGAAGGCAGAGCTGGAGTAGATACGCAGTATTTT
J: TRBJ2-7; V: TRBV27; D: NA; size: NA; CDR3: CATMDAAGPYEQYF; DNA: TGTGCCACCATGGATGCCGCGGGACCCTACGAGCAGTACTTC
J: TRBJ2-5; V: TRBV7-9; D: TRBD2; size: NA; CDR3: CASSTMGTSGGETQYF; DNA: TGTGCCAGCAGCACAATGGGGACTAGCGGGGGGGAGACCCAGTACTTC
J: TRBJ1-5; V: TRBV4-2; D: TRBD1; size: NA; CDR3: CASSQDPGQEDNQPQHF; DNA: TGTGCCAGCAGCCAAGATCCGGGACAGGAGGACAATCAGCCCCAGCATTTT
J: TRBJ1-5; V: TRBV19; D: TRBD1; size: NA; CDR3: CASSTRGPNQPQHF; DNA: TGTGCCAGTAGTACCAGGGGGCCCAATCAGCCCCAGCATTTT
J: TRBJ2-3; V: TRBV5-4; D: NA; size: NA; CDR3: CASSAGQRSTDTQYF; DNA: TGTGCCAGCAGCGCCGGACAGAGGAGCACAGATACGCAGTATTTT
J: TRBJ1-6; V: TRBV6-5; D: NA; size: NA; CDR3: CASSYTQPNSPLHF; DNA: TGTGCCAGCAGTTACACACAGCCGAATTCACCCCTCCACTTT
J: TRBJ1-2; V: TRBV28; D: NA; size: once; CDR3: CASSLWDRRNYGYTF; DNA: TGTGCCAGCAGTTTATGGGACAGAAGAAACTATGGCTACACCTTC
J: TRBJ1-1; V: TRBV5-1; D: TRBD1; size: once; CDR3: CASSQTTGAVTEAFF; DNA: TGCGCCAGCAGCCAAACGACAGGGGCGGTCACTGAAGCTTTCTTT
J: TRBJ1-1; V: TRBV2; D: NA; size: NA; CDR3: CASSESRGGTEAFF; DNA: TGTGCCAGCAGTGAGAGTAGAGGGGGCACTGAAGCTTTCTTT
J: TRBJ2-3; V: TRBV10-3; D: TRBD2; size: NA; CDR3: CAIRDVSGREDTQYF; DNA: TGTGCCATCAGGGACGTTAGCGGGAGGGAAGATACGCAGTATTTT
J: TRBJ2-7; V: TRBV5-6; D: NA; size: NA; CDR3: CASSLAAAYYEQYF; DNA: TGTGCCAGCAGCTTGGCAGCGGCCTACTACGAGCAGTACTTC
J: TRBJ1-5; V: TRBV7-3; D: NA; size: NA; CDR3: CASSPQGWRSSYSNQPQHF; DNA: TGTGCCAGCAGCCCCCAGGGATGGCGTTCCTCTTATAGCAATCAGCCCCAGCATTTT
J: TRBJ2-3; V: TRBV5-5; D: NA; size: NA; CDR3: CASSLSGGMRTDTQYF; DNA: TGTGCCAGCAGCTTATCCGGCGGGATGAGGACAGATACGCAGTATTTT
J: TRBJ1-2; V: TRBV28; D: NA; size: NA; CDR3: CASSPHRNYGYTF; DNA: TGTGCCAGCAGTCCGCACAGGAACTATGGCTACACCTTC
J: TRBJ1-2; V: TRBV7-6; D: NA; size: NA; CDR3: CASSLIAGGVVGGYTF; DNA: TGTGCCAGCAGCTTAATCGCAGGAGGGGTTGTAGGAGGCTACACCTTC